Detailed here is one T cell receptor beta chain. Trimming stripped 5 bases from V and 6 bases from J, with 13 bases between. The CDR3 contains 14 residues. Germline-derived CDR1 and CDR2 are MNHEY and SMNVEV (reference sequence). In the original processing: Cell counts per sample came from amplifying reference gene primers. The table came from immunoSEQ multiplex PCR; TCRdb's copy has only in-frame clones and leaves some out. That table supplies the V and J calls and clone size; D and trimming were determined from the DNA. The table has some 120,000 clones, about nine tenths seen once; the top ten hold about 3.5%. This sample was included in a study of blood T cell repertoires in COVID-19.

The chain links TRBV27 to TRBJ2-2, with D perhaps TRBD1 (6 bases). The sample comprised peripheral blood. The clonotype originates from a man in his fifties or sixties with active COVID-19. CDR3 region: CASSPHQGSGELFF. In nucleotides, the CDR3 is TGTGCCAGCAGTCCCCACCAGGGGTCCGGGGAGCTGTTTTTT.